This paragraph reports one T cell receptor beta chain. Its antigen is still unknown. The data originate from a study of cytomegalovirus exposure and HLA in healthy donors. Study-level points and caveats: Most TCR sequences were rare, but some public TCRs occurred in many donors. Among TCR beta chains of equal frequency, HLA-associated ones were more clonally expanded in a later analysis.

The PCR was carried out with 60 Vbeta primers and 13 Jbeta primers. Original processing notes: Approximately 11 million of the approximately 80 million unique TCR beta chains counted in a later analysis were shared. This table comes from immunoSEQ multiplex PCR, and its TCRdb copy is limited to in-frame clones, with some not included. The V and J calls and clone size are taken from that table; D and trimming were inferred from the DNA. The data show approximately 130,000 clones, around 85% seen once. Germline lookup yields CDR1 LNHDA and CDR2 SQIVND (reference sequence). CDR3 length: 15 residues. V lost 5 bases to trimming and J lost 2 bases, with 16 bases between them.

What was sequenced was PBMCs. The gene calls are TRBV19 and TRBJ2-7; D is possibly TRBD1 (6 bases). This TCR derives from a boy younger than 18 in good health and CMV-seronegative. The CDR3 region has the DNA TGTGCCAGTAGTGTGGCGACAGGAGAACCCTACGAGCAGTACTTC. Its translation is CASSVATGEPYEQYF.